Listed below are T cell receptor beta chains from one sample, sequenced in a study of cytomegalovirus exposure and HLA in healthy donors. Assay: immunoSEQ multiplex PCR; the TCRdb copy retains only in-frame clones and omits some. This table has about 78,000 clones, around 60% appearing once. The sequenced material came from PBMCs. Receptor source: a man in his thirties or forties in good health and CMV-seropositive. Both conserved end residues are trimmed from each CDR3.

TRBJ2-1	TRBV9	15	ASSAAIQGAGRNEQF
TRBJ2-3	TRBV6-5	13	ASSPGWQSTDTQY
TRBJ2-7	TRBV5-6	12	ASSFWTSGYEQY
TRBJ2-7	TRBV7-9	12	ASSFNRGPLEQY
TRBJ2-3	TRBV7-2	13	ASSLETSGWDTQY
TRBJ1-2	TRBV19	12	ASSSAGANYGYT
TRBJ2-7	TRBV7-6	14	ASSLVYRDASGEQY
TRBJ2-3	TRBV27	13	ASSPGLAYTDTQY
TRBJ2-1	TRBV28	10	ATFGPGDEQF
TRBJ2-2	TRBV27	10	ASSPNTGELF
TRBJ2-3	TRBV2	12	ASRAGTSTDTQY
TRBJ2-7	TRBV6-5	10	ASRRTGNEQY
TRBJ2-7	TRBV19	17	ASSMEATSGTGSSYEQY
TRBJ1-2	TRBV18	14	ASSPLGDWANYGYT
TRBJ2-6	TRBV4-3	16	ASSRQSSDSSGANVLT
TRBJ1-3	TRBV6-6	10	ASTGTGNTIY
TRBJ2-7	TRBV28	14	ASKGVGPGYSYEQY
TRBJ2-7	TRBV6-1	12	ASTIQGDLSEQY
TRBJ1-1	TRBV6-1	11	ASREQGITEAF
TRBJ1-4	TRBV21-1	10	ASRYRVEKLF
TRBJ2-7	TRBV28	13	ASSFRPGGVYEQY
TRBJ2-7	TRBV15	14	ATRTDRDRAGNEQY
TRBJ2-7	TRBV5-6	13	ASSLGRGGTYEQY
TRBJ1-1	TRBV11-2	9	ASSWGREAF
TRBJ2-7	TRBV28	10	ASGGQTDEQY
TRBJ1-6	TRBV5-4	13	ASSLQGIYNSPLH
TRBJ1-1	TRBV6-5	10	ASREGDIEAF
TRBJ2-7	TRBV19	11	ASSMNRAYEQY
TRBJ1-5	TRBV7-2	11	ASNEQGGQPQH
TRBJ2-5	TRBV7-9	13	ASSPRTGRQETQY
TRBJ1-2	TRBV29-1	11	SVEDTGGRGYT
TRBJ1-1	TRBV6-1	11	ASSESPQNQAF
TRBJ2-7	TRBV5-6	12	ASSQQGAMYEQY
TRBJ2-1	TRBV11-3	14	ASSLGRRESYNEQF
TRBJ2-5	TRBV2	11	ASRQGPGETQY
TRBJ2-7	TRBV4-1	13	ASSQGTGDPYEQY
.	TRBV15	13	ATSRDLAVSYEQY
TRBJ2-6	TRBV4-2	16	ASSQDLQAFSGANVLT
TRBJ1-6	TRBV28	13	ASNQGQGFNSPLH
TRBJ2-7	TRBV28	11	ASSLGHLYEQY
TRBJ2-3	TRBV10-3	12	AISDVGQIDTQY
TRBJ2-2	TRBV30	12	AWSRLAGTGELF
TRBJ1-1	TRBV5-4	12	ASSRAISHTEAF
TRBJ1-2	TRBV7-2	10	ASSLGLDGYT
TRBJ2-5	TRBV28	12	ASSSGTGQETQY
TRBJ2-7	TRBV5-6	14	ASTTLGSGATYEQY
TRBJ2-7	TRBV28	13	ASSFRRSGGDEQY
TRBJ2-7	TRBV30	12	AWSRSGGIGEQY
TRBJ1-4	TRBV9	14	ASSPRQGTGYEKLF